This TCR beta chain was identified during a study of T-cell reconstitution after alpha-beta-depleted transplantation in children (dated by TCRdb to about 2016). Regarding the complete study: T-cell immune reconstitution after TCRalphabeta/CD19-depleted allogeneic hematopoietic cell transplantation in children was quantitatively tracked in the study by means of TCR repertoire profiling.

The library was made by PCR. This sample was sequenced with an Illumina HiSeq 2500. TCR library preparation used molecular barcoding, with unique molecular identifiers applied to normalize quantification of the TCRbeta repertoire. The public sequencing data were trimmed at Q25 with fastp and processed into clonotypes with MiXCR by TCRdb, which kept only in-frame beta chains. Each entry is one CDR3 protein sequence, shown with its most common DNA and genes. The sample table lists about 540,000 distinct CDR3 sequences, 15% to 20% of them with a count of one. Jointly, the top ten make up 3.3% of the sample. This clonotype turned up a few times. It lacks a known antigen. Base-call qualities are not available, and no considerably larger clone is one nucleotide away. Deletion took 4 bases off V and 1 base off J, with a span of 11 bases between the germline ends. Sequences SGHRS (CDR1) and YFSETQ (CDR2) are obtained from the germline V gene. The CDR3 runs 14 residues from the cysteine to the phenylalanine. The CDR3 DNA has 42 bases and is translated from base 1.

The sequence links TRBV5-1 to TRBJ1-1; no D gene is confidently identified. The source was PBMCs from the stem cell graft donor, collected from the stem cell graft. The sequence was obtained from a human donor who donated a stem cell graft to a child with acute lymphoblastic leukemia. The bases are TGCGCCAGCAGCCGGGTCGGCGGGAACACTGAAGCTTTCTTT. It is translated as CASSRVGGNTEAFF.